These T cell receptor beta chains were read from a single sample in a study of shared clonotypes between healthy human individuals. Using immunoSEQ multiplex PCR, the repertoire was profiled, and TCRdb retains in-frame clones only, with some absent. Seen here are about 1 million clones, around 74% observed once, and the top ten hold roughly 1.4%. Sequencing was done on a sample of memory CD4+ T cells sorted from blood. The receptors come from a man aged 18-30 years in good health. Each CDR3 is given with its conserved first and last residue. D genes are given only for firm matches. Size tells how often a clone was seen (once, few, many) or the class of an expanded clone, and some rows leave it out.

- TRBJ2-2 once TRBV18 TGTGCCAGCTCACCGGAAGCCACCGGGGAGCTGTTTTTT CASSPEATGELFF
- TRBJ1-4 - TRBV27 TGTGCCAGCAAGTGGGTGCCGACCGCAACTAATGAAAAACTGTTTTTT CASKWVPTATNEKLFF
- TRBJ2-7 once TRBV19 TGTGCCAGTAGACCCGGACATTTAAGCTCCTACGAGCAGTACTTC CASRPGHLSSYEQYF
TRBD1 TRBJ2-7 - TRBV10-2 TGCGCCAGCGTTAGACAGGGGGGGGCGCGAGACGAGCAGTACTTC CASVRQGGARDEQYF
- TRBJ2-2 - TRBV30 TGTGCCTGGAAAACAGGGACCAACGCGAACACCGGGGAGCTGTTTTTT CAWKTGTNANTGELFF
- TRBJ2-7 - TRBV28 TGTGCCAGCAGTTTCTCGGACGCCTACGAGCAGTACTTC CASSFSDAYEQYF
TRBD2 TRBJ2-7 - TRBV18 TGTGCCAGCTCACCGGGGCGGGAGGTCTACGAGCAGTACTTC CASSPGREVYEQYF
TRBD1 TRBJ2-7 - TRBV5-1 TGCGCCAGCAGACCCGGGGGACAGGGGGCAGGCGAGCAGTACTTC CASRPGGQGAGEQYF
- TRBJ1-1 - TRBV6-1 TGTGCCAGCAGTGTCTCGGGGGACACTGAAGCTTTCTTT CASSVSGDTEAFF
TRBD1 TRBJ2-7 - TRBV5-1 TGCGCCAGCATGTTAGGGACAGGGGGCGAAAAGCAGTACTTC CASMLGTGGEKQYF
TRBD2 TRBJ2-2 - TRBV4-3 TGCGCCAGCAGCCAGACTAGCCGCACCGGGGAGCTGTTTTTT CASSQTSRTGELFF
- TRBJ1-2 - TRBV18 TGTGCCAGTCACCAGAGAGGAACCGGGACAATCGGGTACACCTTC CASHQRGTGTIGYTF
- TRBJ1-2 few TRBV6-1 TGTGCCAGCAGTGAAGGGGTTAACTATGGCTACACCTTC CASSEGVNYGYTF
- TRBJ2-5 - TRBV19 TGTGCCAGTAGTATGAGGGTTTCGGGTATAGAAGAGACCCAGTACTTC CASSMRVSGIEETQYF
- TRBJ2-2 once TRBV7-2 TGTGCCAGCAGCACGAGCGGGGAGCTGTTTTTT CASSTSGELFF